This T cell receptor beta chain was found in a study of blood T cell repertoires in COVID-19 (dated by TCRdb to 2019 to 2021). Concerning the study at large: The collaborator samples originated in the United States, Italy and Spain and spanned the acute and convalescent phases of COVID-19. The material from the prospective study consisted of cDNA or gDNA derived from T cells, B-cell-depleted T cells, or PBMCs. Subjects who had been exposed to COVID-19, were actively infected with it, or had recovered from it provided the deeply sampled blood TCRbeta repertoires that made up the dataset. A freely available public database, intended as a resource for researchers studying the immune response to SARS-CoV-2, is where the repertoires were released. The samples were drawn from two sources: the first 160 participants of the ongoing ImmuneRACE study, and 1,254 subjects contributed by 6 global collaborators. Nearly every sample came with metadata listing a de-identified subject ID, COVID-19 status, age in years and sex. HLA class I and class II types, where available, came from metadata supplied by the sample provider rather than from assay-based typing.

The investigation overall reported the following: The quantity of clinical and demographic metadata differed by source and by participant and was supplied without curation.

Each collaborating institution followed its own protocols to collect whole blood in K2EDTA tubes. Collaborator samples were shipped for TCRbeta analysis as frozen whole blood, isolated PBMCs, or DNA extracted from either sample type. From its cysteine to its phenylalanine, the CDR3 spans 12 amino acids. Of all the DNA, just the CDR3 is kept, 36 bases in frame from base 1. V sheds 4 bases and J sheds 6 bases, leaving 10 bases between their ends. The germline V gene yields SGHNT for CDR1 and YENEEA for CDR2. TCRbeta CDR3 regions were amplified from genomic DNA by means of the immunoSEQ Assay, a bias-controlled multiplex PCR. The authors processed their data as follows. Nucleated cell counts per sample were estimated from amplification of reference gene primers within the assay. To quantify the absolute abundance of each unique TCRbeta CDR3 rearrangement, sequence reads were collapsed and filtered. For each sample, productive Simpson clonality was calculated as the square root of Simpson's diversity index across productive rearrangements. Imported from immuneACCESS, the table was reduced by TCRdb to in-frame sequences with V and J called. These copies leave out some clones; in studies compared against another copy, an unresolved V gene accounts for under half, and the cause of the remainder is not known. That table furnishes V, J and clone size, whereas the DNA furnished D and trimming. This sample holds about 120,000 clones; roughly 80% were observed only once. The leading ten clones occupy 7.9% of the sample.

Comments on this clone: Which antigen it targets is not known. No base qualities exist here, and no much larger clone lies one base off it.

The source of this sequence is a human donor in a cohort sampled during active COVID-19. Rearrangement joined TRBV11-3 to TRBJ2-7; no D gene can be assigned with confidence. Sequencing used peripheral blood. CDR3 region: CASSSLVGEQYF. The nucleotides are TGTGCCAGCAGCTCTCTAGTGGGCGAGCAGTACTTC. The variable domain in full, with residues beyond the CDR3 obtained from the reference TRBV11-3 and TRBJ2-7 genes, is EAGVVQSPRYKIIEKKQPVAFWCNPISGHNTLYWYLQNLGQGPELLIRYENEEAVDDSQLPKDRFSAERLKGVDSTLKIQPAELGDSAVYLCASSSLVGEQYFGPGTRLTVT.